The TCR beta chain described here comes from a study of technical replicates of blood from a few donors. TCRdb's table, derived via immunoSEQ multiplex PCR, lists solely in-frame clones and lacks some. This table has 78,000 or so clones, 90% to 95% appearing once. Germline V lookup: CDR1 MNHNS, CDR2 SASEGT. The CDR3 length is 15 residues. The V and J ends lost 10 bases and 1 base, in that order; junction bases with no gene match: 13. The chain recombines TRBV6-1 with TRBJ2-7; 7 bases align to TRBD1. Sequencing input: T cells isolated from PBMCs. This TCR was recovered from a human donor in good health. Some clones in this sample may be carry-over from other donors' samples. This CDR3 reads CAITRGGQISYEQYF. The DNA for the CDR3 is TGTGCCATCACCCGAGGGGGACAGATTTCCTACGAGCAGTACTTC.